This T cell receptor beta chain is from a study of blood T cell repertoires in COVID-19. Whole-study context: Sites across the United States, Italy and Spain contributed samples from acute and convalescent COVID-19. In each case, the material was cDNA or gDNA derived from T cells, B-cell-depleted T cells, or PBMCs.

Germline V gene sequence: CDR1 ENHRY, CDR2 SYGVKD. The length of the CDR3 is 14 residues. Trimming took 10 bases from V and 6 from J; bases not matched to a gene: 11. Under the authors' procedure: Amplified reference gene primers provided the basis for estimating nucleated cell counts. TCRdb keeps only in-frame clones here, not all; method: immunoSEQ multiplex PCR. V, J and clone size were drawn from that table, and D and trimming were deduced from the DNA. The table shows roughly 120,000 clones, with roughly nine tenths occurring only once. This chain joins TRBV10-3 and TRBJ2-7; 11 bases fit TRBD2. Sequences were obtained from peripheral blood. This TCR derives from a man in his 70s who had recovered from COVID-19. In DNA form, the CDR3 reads TGTGCCACCGATAGCGGGAGGGCCCGTTCCGAGCAGTACTTC. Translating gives CATDSGRARSEQYF.